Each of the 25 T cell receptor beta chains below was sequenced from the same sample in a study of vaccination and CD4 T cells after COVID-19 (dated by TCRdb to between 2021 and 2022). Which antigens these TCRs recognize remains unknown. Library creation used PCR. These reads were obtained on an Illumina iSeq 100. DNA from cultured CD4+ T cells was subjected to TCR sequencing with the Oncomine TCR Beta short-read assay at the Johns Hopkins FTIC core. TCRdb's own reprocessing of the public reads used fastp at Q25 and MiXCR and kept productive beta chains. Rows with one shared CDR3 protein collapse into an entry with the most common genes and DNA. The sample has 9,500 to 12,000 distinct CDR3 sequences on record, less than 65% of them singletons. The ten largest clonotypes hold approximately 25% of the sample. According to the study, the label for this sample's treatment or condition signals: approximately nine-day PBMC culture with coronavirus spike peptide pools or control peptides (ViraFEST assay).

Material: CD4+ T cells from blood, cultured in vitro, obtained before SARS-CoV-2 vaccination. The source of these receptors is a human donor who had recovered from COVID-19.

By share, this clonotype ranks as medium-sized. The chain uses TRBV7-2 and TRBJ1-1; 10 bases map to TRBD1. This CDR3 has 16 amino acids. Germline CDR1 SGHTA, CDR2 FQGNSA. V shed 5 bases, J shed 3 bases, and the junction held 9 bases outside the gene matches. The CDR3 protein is CASSPTGTGVYTEAFF. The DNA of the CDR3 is TGTGCCAGCAGCCCAACCGGGACAGGGGTATACACTGAAGCTTTCTTT.

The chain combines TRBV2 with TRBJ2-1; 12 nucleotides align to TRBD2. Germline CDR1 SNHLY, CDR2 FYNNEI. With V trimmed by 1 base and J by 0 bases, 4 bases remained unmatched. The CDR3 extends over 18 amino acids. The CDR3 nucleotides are TGTGCCAGCAGTGAAGGCCTAGCGGGAGGGATCTCCTACAATGAGCAGTTCTTC. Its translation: CASSEGLAGGISYNEQFF.

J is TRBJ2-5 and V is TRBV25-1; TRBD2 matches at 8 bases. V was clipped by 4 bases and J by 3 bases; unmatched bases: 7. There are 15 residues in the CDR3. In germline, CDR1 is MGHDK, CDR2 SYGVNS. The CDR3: CASSVGGLAEETQYF. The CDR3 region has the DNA TGTGCCAGCAGTGTCGGAGGACTAGCAGAAGAGACCCAGTACTTC.

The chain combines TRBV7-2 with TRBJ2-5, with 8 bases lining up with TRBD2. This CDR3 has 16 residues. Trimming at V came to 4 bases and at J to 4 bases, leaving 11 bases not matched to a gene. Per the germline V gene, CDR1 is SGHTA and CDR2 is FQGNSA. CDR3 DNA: TGTGCCAGCAGCTCCGGCGTGACGGGAGGGCGAGAGACCCAGTACTTC. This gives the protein CASSSGVTGGRETQYF.

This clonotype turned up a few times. The CDR3 is CASSLLAAETQYF. The CDR3 coding sequence is TGTGCCAGCAGCTTATTGGCGGCGGAGACCCAGTACTTC. This rearrangement joins TRBV11-1 to TRBJ2-5; no clear D. Germline CDR1 is SGHAT and CDR2 is FQDESV (reference sequence). V lost 2 bases to trimming and J lost 5 bases, with 9 bases between them. The length of the CDR3 is 13 residues.

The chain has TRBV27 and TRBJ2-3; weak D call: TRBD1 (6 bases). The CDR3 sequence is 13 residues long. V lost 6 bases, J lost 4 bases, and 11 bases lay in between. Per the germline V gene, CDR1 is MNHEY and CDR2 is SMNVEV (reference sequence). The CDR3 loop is CASRTGASDTQYF. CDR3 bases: TGTGCCAGCAGGACAGGTGCATCAGATACGCAGTATTTT.

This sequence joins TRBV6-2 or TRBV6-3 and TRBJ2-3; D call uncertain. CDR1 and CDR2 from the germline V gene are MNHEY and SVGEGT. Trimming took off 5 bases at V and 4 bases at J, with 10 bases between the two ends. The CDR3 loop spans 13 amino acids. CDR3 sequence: CASSKGSPDTQYF. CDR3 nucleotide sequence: TGTGCCAGCAGTAAAGGCAGTCCAGATACGCAGTATTTT.

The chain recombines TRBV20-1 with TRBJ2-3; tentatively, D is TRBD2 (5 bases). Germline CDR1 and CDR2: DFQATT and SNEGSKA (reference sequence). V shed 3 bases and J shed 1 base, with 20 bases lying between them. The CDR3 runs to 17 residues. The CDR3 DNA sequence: TGCAGTGCTAGTCACCAATCCGGGAACATTCGCACAGATACGCAGTATTTT. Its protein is CSASHQSGNIRTDTQYF.

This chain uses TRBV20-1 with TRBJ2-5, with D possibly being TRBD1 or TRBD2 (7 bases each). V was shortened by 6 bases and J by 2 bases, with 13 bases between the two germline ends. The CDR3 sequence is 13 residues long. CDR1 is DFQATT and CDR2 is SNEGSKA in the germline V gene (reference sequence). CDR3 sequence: CSATRGGQETQYF. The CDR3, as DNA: TGCAGTGCGACCAGGGGGGGACAAGAGACCCAGTACTTC.

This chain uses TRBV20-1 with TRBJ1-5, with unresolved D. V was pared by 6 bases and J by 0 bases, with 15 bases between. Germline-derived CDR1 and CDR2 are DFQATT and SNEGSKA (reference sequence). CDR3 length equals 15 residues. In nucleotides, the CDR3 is TGCAGTGCCCCTGTGGCAGTCACTAGCAATCAGCCCCAGCATTTT. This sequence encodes CSAPVAVTSNQPQHF.

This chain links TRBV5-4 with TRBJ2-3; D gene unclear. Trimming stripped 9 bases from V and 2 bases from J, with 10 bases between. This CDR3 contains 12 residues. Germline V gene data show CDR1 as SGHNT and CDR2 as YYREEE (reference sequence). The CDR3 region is CATQGLTDTQYF. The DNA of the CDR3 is TGTGCCACCCAAGGCCTCACAGATACGCAGTATTTT.

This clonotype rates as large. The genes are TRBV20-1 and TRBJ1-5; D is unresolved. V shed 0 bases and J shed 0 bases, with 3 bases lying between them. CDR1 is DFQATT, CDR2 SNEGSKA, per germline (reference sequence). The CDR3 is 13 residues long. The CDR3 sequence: CSAREFSNQPQHF. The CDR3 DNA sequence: TGCAGTGCTAGAGAATTTAGCAATCAGCCCCAGCATTTT.

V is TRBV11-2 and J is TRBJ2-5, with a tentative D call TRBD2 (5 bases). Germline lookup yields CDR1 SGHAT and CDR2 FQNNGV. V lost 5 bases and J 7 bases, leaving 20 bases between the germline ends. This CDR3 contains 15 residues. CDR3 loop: CASSQIGSRAGTQYF. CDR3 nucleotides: TGTGCCAGCAGCCAAATAGGGTCCCGGGCGGGGACCCAGTACTTC.

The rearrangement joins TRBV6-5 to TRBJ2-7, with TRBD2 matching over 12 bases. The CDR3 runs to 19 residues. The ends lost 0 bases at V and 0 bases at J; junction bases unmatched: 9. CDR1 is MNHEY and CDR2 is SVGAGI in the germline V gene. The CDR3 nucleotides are TGTGCCAGCAGTTACTCGGTCCCGGGACTAGCGGGTAGCTCCTACGAGCAGTACTTC. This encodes CASSYSVPGLAGSSYEQYF.

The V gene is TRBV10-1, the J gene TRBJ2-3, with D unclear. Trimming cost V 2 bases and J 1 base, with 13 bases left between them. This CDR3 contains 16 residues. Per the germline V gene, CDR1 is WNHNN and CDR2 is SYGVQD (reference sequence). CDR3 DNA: TGCGCCAGCAGTGAGGCTTCAGCTTCTGGCACAGATACGCAGTATTTT. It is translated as CASSEASASGTDTQYF.

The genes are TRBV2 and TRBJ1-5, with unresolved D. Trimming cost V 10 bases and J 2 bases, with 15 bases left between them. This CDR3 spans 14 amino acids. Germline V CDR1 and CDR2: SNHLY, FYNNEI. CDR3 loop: CATRPPLGNQPQHF. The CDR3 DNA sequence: TGTGCCACTCGACCACCTCTGGGCAATCAGCCCCAGCATTTT.

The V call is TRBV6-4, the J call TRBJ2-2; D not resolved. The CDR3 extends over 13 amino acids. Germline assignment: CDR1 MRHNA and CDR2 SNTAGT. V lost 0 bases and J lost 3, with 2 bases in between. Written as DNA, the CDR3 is TGTGCCAGCAGTGACTCCGACACCGGGGAGCTGTTTTTT. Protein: CASSDSDTGELFF.

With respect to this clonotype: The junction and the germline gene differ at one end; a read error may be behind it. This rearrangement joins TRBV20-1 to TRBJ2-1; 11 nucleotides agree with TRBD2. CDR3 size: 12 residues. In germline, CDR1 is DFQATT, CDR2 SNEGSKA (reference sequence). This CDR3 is CSARLLAGEWCF. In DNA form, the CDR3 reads TGCAGTGCTAGATTACTAGCGGGGGAGTGGTGTTTC.

In DNA, the CDR3 is TGTGCCAGCAGCCCAGGGAACATTCAGGACCACGAGCAGTACTTC. Protein product: CASSPGNIQDHEQYF. The chain joins TRBV11-1 to TRBJ2-7; maybe TRBD1 (5 bases). This CDR3 has 15 residues. Between the trimmed V and J ends, which lost 5 bases and 5 bases, there was a span of 19 bases. Germline V lookup: CDR1 SGHAT, CDR2 FQDESV (reference sequence).

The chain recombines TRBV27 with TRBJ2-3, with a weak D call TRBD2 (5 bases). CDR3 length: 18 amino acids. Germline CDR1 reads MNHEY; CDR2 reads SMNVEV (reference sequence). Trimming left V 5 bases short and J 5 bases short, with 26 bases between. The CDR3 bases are TGTGCCAGCAGTCCCCCTGGGTGGTTACTCACCCGGGGAGATACGCAGTATTTT. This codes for CASSPPGWLLTRGDTQYF.

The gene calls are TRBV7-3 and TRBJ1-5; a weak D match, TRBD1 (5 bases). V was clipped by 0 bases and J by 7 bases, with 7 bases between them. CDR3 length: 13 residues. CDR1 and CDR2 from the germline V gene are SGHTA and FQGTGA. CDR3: CASSLTRDQPQHF. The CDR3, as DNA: TGTGCCAGCAGCTTAACGAGGGACCAGCCCCAGCATTTT. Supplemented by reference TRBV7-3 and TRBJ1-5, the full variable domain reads GAGVSQTPSNKVTEKGKYVELRCDPISGHTALYWYRQSLGQGPEFLIYFQGTGAADDSGLPNDRFFAVRPEGSVSTLKIQRTERGDSAVYLCASSLTRDQPQHFGDGTRLSIL.

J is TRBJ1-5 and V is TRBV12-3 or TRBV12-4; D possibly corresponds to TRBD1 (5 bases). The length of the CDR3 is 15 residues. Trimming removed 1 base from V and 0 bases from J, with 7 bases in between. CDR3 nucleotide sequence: TGTGCCAGCAGTTTAGTCAGGGATAGCAATCAGCCCCAGCATTTT. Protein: CASSLVRDSNQPQHF.

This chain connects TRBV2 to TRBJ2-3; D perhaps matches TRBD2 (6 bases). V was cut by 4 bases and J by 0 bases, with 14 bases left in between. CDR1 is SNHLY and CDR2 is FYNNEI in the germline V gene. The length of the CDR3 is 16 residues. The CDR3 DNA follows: TGTGCCAGCAGTGGGGCGGGAACAACTAGCACAGATACGCAGTATTTT. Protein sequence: CASSGAGTTSTDTQYF.

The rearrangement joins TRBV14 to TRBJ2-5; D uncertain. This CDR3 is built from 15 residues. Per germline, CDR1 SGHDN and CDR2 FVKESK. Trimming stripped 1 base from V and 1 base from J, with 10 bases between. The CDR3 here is CASSQVRRTQETQYF. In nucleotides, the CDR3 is TGTGCCAGCAGCCAAGTTCGGCGGACCCAAGAGACCCAGTACTTC.

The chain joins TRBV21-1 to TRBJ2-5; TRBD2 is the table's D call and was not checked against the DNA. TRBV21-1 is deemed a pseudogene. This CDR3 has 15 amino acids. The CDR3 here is CASSKPGLAGETQYF. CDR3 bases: TGTGCCAGCAGCAAACCGGGACTGGCGGGAGAGACCCAGTACTTC.